A selection of T cell receptor beta chains follows, all from one sample in a study of blood T cell repertoires in COVID-19. Measured with immunoSEQ multiplex PCR; TCRdb has only the in-frame clones, and not every one. The data show 150,000 to 200,000 clones, around 89% seen once. Sequences were obtained from PBMCs or T cells enriched from blood (not recorded which). These receptors all come from a woman between 18 and 29 years old who had recovered from COVID-19. Each CDR3 is given with its conserved first and last residue. Each record gives: J gene, clone size, V gene, D gene, CDR3 protein, CDR3 DNA. A D gene is named only where the DNA matches it firmly. Only part of the rows carry a size: once, few, many, or a class if the clone is expanded.

J: TRBJ2-4
size: -
V: TRBV24-1
D: TRBD1
CDR3: CATSDPRQGNIQYF
DNA: TGTGCCACCAGTGATCCTCGACAGGGAAACATTCAGTACTTC

J: TRBJ1-5
size: -
V: TRBV3-1/TRBV3-2
D: -
CDR3: CASSQGIGSPLDQPQHF
DNA: TGTGCCAGCAGCCAAGGAATCGGTTCCCCTTTAGATCAGCCCCAGCATTTT

J: TRBJ2-3
size: -
V: TRBV29-1
D: TRBD2
CDR3: CSVEWTSGRESDTQYF
DNA: TGCAGCGTTGAATGGACTAGCGGGAGGGAGTCAGATACGCAGTATTTT

J: TRBJ1-2
size: -
V: TRBV10-3
D: -
CDR3: CAISESMREGYTF
DNA: TGTGCCATCAGTGAGTCGATGAGGGAGGGCTACACCTTC

J: TRBJ2-5
size: -
V: TRBV7-9
D: TRBD1
CDR3: CASRKTGVQETQYF
DNA: TGTGCCAGCAGAAAGACAGGGGTCCAAGAGACCCAGTACTTC

J: TRBJ2-1
size: -
V: TRBV7-8
D: TRBD2
CDR3: CASSLVWTSGSLNNEQFF
DNA: TGTGCCAGCAGCTTAGTCTGGACTAGCGGGAGTTTAAACAATGAGCAGTTCTTC

J: TRBJ2-3
size: -
V: TRBV12-3/TRBV12-4
D: -
CDR3: CASSLRLTGFSYF
DNA: TGTGCCAGCAGTCTCAGACTGACAGGTTTTAGTTATTTT

J: TRBJ1-1
size: few
V: TRBV19
D: -
CDR3: CATYTATEAFF
DNA: TGTGCCACCTACACAGCCACTGAAGCTTTCTTT

J: TRBJ2-2
size: -
V: TRBV9
D: -
CDR3: CASRGPNTGELFF
DNA: TGTGCCAGCAGGGGCCCGAACACCGGGGAGCTGTTTTTT

J: TRBJ2-1
size: -
V: TRBV30
D: TRBD2
CDR3: CAWTSGRVFCNEQFF
DNA: TGTGCCTGGACTAGCGGGAGGGTATTTTGCAATGAGCAGTTCTTC

J: TRBJ1-2
size: few
V: TRBV28
D: -
CDR3: CASSTPRGNYGYTF
DNA: TGTGCCAGCAGTACCCCCAGAGGGAACTATGGCTACACCTTC

J: TRBJ1-2
size: -
V: TRBV10-3
D: TRBD1
CDR3: CAISESGTAYGYTF
DNA: TGTGCCATCAGTGAGTCGGGGACAGCCTATGGCTACACCTTC

J: TRBJ2-6
size: -
V: TRBV6-4
D: -
CDR3: CASSDTQASGANVLTF
DNA: TGTGCCAGCAGCGATACTCAGGCCTCTGGGGCCAACGTCCTGACTTTC

J: TRBJ2-1
size: -
V: TRBV5-4
D: TRBD2
CDR3: CASSSATSGRGNEQFF
DNA: TGTGCCAGCAGCTCGGCTACTAGCGGGAGGGGGAATGAGCAGTTCTTC

J: TRBJ2-7
size: few
V: TRBV19
D: -
CDR3: CASSPQGSRGYEQYF
DNA: TGTGCCAGTAGTCCACAGGGAAGTAGGGGCTACGAGCAGTACTTC

J: TRBJ2-1
size: once
V: TRBV20-1
D: -
CDR3: CSASYLAAYNEQFF
DNA: TGCAGTGCTAGTTATCTAGCAGCTTACAATGAGCAGTTCTTC

J: TRBJ1-4
size: -
V: TRBV7-9
D: -
CDR3: CASSLREGDEKLFF
DNA: TGTGCCAGCAGCCTCAGGGAGGGAGATGAAAAACTGTTTTTT

J: TRBJ2-7
size: -
V: TRBV7-2
D: -
CDR3: CASSLGGNQGAGAYEQYF
DNA: TGTGCCAGCAGCTTAGGAGGGAACCAGGGGGCGGGAGCCTACGAGCAGTACTTC

J: TRBJ2-1
size: -
V: TRBV5-1
D: TRBD2
CDR3: CASSHGLAGVSYNEQFF
DNA: TGCGCCAGCAGCCACGGACTAGCGGGAGTATCCTACAATGAGCAGTTCTTC

J: TRBJ2-3
size: -
V: TRBV29-1
D: -
CDR3: CSVDPQGIDTQYF
DNA: TGCAGCGTTGACCCTCAGGGGATAGATACGCAGTATTTT

J: TRBJ2-5
size: -
V: TRBV28
D: TRBD1
CDR3: CASRARTGGSETQYF
DNA: TGTGCCAGCAGAGCGAGGACAGGGGGATCAGAGACCCAGTACTTC

J: TRBJ2-6
size: -
V: TRBV19
D: TRBD1
CDR3: CASAFLGTGISGANVLTF
DNA: TGTGCCAGTGCCTTCTTAGGGACAGGTATCTCTGGGGCCAACGTCCTGACTTTC

J: TRBJ2-6
size: -
V: TRBV18
D: -
CDR3: CASSAGQTSGANVLTF
DNA: TGTGCCAGCTCAGCGGGACAGACCTCTGGGGCCAACGTCCTGACTTTC

J: TRBJ2-1
size: once
V: TRBV18
D: TRBD2
CDR3: CASSPFPGRAGEQFF
DNA: TGTGCCAGCTCACCCTTTCCTGGGAGGGCCGGTGAGCAGTTCTTC

J: TRBJ1-5
size: -
V: TRBV6-1
D: -
CDR3: CASSEGTSSEPQHF
DNA: TGTGCCAGCAGTGAAGGGACATCCAGTGAGCCCCAGCATTTT

J: TRBJ2-1
size: -
V: TRBV6-2/TRBV6-3
D: -
CDR3: CASSSFYNEQFF
DNA: TGTGCCAGCAGTTCTTTCTACAATGAGCAGTTCTTC

J: TRBJ1-5
size: few
V: TRBV28
D: -
CDR3: CASTLWVNREGDNQPQHF
DNA: TGTGCCAGCACCCTATGGGTTAACAGGGAGGGAGACAATCAGCCCCAGCATTTT

J: TRBJ2-5
size: -
V: TRBV11-2
D: -
CDR3: CASSPLNLETQYF
DNA: TGTGCCAGCAGCCCCCTTAATTTAGAGACCCAGTACTTC